Each of the 30 T cell receptor beta chains below was sequenced from the same sample in a study of T cells in Graves' hyperthyroidism and ophthalmopathy. Amplified TCR beta CDR3 regions came from RNA transcripts. Using the HTBI primer set, a first-round RT-PCR was run on the TCR CDR3. TCRdb analysed the multiplex PCR reads with MiXCR anew, one entry per CDR3 protein. The sample has around 520,000 distinct CDR3 sequences; less than 15% are singletons. The sample comprised blood. These receptors were obtained from a woman in her thirties or forties with Graves' hyperthyroidism.

This clonotype was found a few times. V usage is TRBV10-3 and J usage is TRBJ2-1; D is undetermined. The CDR3 runs to 17 residues. V was cut by 5 bases and J by 4 bases, with 21 bases left in between. Germline-derived CDR1 and CDR2 are ENHRY and SYGVKD. CDR3 region: CAISPNDWESWYNEQFF. The CDR3 DNA reads TGTGCCATCAGTCCAAATGATTGGGAATCATGGTACAATGAGCAGTTCTTC.

This clonotype was seen ten or more times. The chain recombines TRBV5-1 with TRBJ2-5; 8 nucleotides agree with TRBD1. With 3 bases clipped from V and 0 bases from J, the junction kept 4 bases outside the gene matches. Germline V CDR1 and CDR2: SGHRS, YFSETQ. The CDR3 runs to 15 residues. The CDR3 here is CASSSTGVYQETQYF. The CDR3 DNA sequence: TGCGCCAGCAGCTCGACAGGGGTGTACCAAGAGACCCAGTACTTC.

This clonotype came up once. This may come from a read error, since a much larger clone is one base off. The rearrangement links TRBV15 to TRBJ2-2, with a tentative D call TRBD1 (6 bases). The CDR3 consists of 13 residues. Between the trimmed V and J ends, which lost 3 bases and 7 bases, there was a span of 9 bases. The germline V gene encodes CDR1 LNHNV and CDR2 YYDKDF (reference sequence). DNA of the CDR3: TGTGCCACCAGCAGGAGGGACATCGGGGAGCTGTTTTTT. As protein: CATSRRDIGELFF.

This clonotype was seen many times. J is TRBJ2-4 and V is TRBV14, with 8 bases fitting TRBD2. The germline V gene encodes CDR1 SGHDN and CDR2 FVKESK. The CDR3 is made up of 17 amino acids. Trimming took 0 bases from V and 0 from J; bases not matched to a gene: 4. The CDR3 bases are TGTGCCAGCAGCCAAGATCAGCTAGCGGGAGCCAAAAACATTCAGTACTTC. Translation gives CASSQDQLAGAKNIQYF.

This clonotype has only a few counts. V is TRBV29-1 and J is TRBJ2-7; D gene ambiguous. Germline loops: CDR1 SQVTM, CDR2 ANQGSEA. V was trimmed by 6 bases and J by 4 bases, leaving 16 bases between them. This CDR3 is 13 amino acids long. This chain's CDR3 is CSVPGPTTYEQYF. In nucleotides, the CDR3 is TGCAGCGTGCCGGGTCCAACGACATACGAGCAGTACTTC.

This clonotype occurred a few times. The chain joins TRBV6-2 or TRBV6-3 to TRBJ2-1; no reliable D call. This CDR3 is built from 14 residues. Germline V gives CDR1 MNHEY, CDR2 SVGEGT. V was pared by 6 bases and J by 4 bases, with 13 bases between. The CDR3 DNA sequence: TGTGCCAGCAGCCAAGTGGGGTATTACAATGAGCAGTTCTTC. This sequence encodes CASSQVGYYNEQFF.

The chain employs TRBV5-1 and TRBJ2-2, with 9 nucleotides matching TRBD1. The germline gives CDR1 SGHRS, CDR2 YFSETQ. The junction had 8 bases not matched to a gene; V was cut back by 4 bases and J by 4 bases. The CDR3 has 16 residues. CDR3 loop: CASSLTGGAGTGELFF. The CDR3 nucleotides read TGCGCCAGCAGCCTAACAGGGGGCGCCGGCACCGGGGAGCTGTTTTTT.

Only one count was recorded for this clonotype. It may be a read error: a sequence one base away is much more abundant. This rearrangement joins TRBV2 to TRBJ1-2; D is uncertain. This CDR3 has 16 residues. Germline V gene data show CDR1 as SNHLY and CDR2 as FYNNEI. V lost 3 bases and J lost 4, with 18 bases in between. CDR3 bases: TGTGCCAGCAGTGAGTCGGAAGGCCCAAGCGGCTATGGCTACACCTTC. This gives the protein CASSESEGPSGYGYTF.

This clonotype came up many times. The chain joins TRBV10-1 to TRBJ2-1, with TRBD2 identical over 7 bases. After removal of 0 bases from V and 0 bases from J, the junction contained 5 bases not matched to a gene. This CDR3 is built from 17 residues. Germline V CDR1 and CDR2: WNHNN, SYGVQD (reference sequence). The CDR3 nucleotides are TGCGCCAGCAGTGAGTCGGGACTATCTAGCTCCTACAATGAGCAGTTCTTC. Translation gives CASSESGLSSSYNEQFF.

This sequence joins TRBV6-1 and TRBJ1-3; D might be TRBD1 (5 bases). This CDR3 region has 15 residues. CDR1 and CDR2 (germline): MNHNS, SASEGT. The V end lost 7 bases, the J end lost 4 bases, and 17 bases lay between the germline ends. The CDR3 DNA follows: TGTGCCAGCATCCCGGGGCCGGGCGGCGGAAACACCATATATTTT. This translates into CASIPGPGGGNTIYF.

The chain couples TRBV9 to TRBJ2-7, with 7 bases aligning to TRBD2. The CDR3 extends over 14 amino acids. V shed 4 bases and J 0 bases; nucleotides not matched to a gene: 4. Germline V gene sequence: CDR1 SGDLS, CDR2 YYNGEE. CDR3 sequence (DNA): TGTGCCAGCAGCCCCCGGGACTACTCCTACGAGCAGTACTTC. Its translation is CASSPRDYSYEQYF.

Points on this clonotype: A much more abundant neighbour one base away suggests this may be a read error. The rearrangement uses TRBV20-1 and TRBJ2-7; 10 bases are a match to TRBD1. Germline values: CDR1 DFQATT, CDR2 SNEGSKA (reference sequence). The CDR3 sequence is 12 residues long. CDR3 nucleotide sequence: TGCAGTGCGGGAACAGCCGACAGGGGGCAGCACTTC. This sequence encodes CSAGTADRGQHF.

This clonotype was counted a few times. V gene TRBV5-1 combines with J gene TRBJ2-5; no firm D call. The CDR3 has 14 residues. Germline CDR1 reads SGHRS; CDR2 reads YFSETQ. V dropped 7 bases and J dropped 0 bases, with 13 bases sitting between them. The CDR3 DNA reads as TGCGCCAGCCATCTTGGGATGTACCAAGAGACCCAGTACTTC. Amino acids: CASHLGMYQETQYF.

This clonotype was seen only a few times. The chain recombines TRBV5-1 with TRBJ2-3; 11 bases agree with TRBD1. CDR1 is SGHRS and CDR2 is YFSETQ in the germline V gene. Unmatched junction bases numbered 7, after V lost 3 bases and J lost 4 bases. The CDR3 consists of 16 residues. In DNA, the CDR3 is TGCGCCAGCAGCTGGGGACAGGGGGTAGGGGCAGATACGCAGTATTTT. It specifies CASSWGQGVGADTQYF.

This clonotype was seen only a few times. This clone may be a read error of a much larger clone one base away. This chain links TRBV18 with TRBJ1-1, with D maybe TRBD1 (5 bases). CDR3 length: 13 amino acids. V was trimmed by 8 bases and J by 6 bases, leaving 16 bases between them. Germline V gives CDR1 KGHSH, CDR2 LQKENI. CDR3 loop: CASSLRGFAEAFF. CDR3 in DNA: TGTGCCAGCAGCTTAAGGGGTTTCGCTGAAGCTTTCTTT.

This clonotype was detected ten times or more. The chain employs TRBV3-1 and TRBJ1-1; no firm D call. The CDR3 covers 15 residues. V shed 1 base and J shed 1 base, with 10 bases lying between them. The V gene's germline CDR1 is LGHDT and CDR2 YNNKEL (reference sequence). The CDR3 sequence: CASSQAASQNTEAFF. For the CDR3, the DNA is TGTGCCAGCAGCCAAGCGGCCAGCCAGAACACTGAAGCTTTCTTT.

V gene TRBV7-3 combines with J gene TRBJ1-3, with D perhaps matching TRBD1 (6 bases). Deletions cut 8 bases from V and 8 bases from J, with 13 bases between. Germline CDR1 and CDR2: SGHTA and FQGTGA. The CDR3 extends over 12 amino acids. The CDR3 loop reads CASGLGGDTIYF. CDR3 in DNA: TGTGCCAGCGGACTGGGGGGCGACACCATATATTTT. The entire variable domain, with the rest obtained from reference TRBV7-3 and TRBJ1-3, is as follows: GAGVSQTPSNKVTEKGKYVELRCDPISGHTALYWYRQSLGQGPEFLIYFQGTGAADDSGLPNDRFFAVRPEGSVSTLKIQRTERGDSAVYLCASGLGGDTIYFGEGSWLTVV.

There are a few counts of this clonotype. The chain links TRBV4-1 to TRBJ2-7; tentatively, D is TRBD1 (6 bases). The CDR3 extends over 15 amino acids. The germline gives CDR1 MGHRA, CDR2 YSYEKL. The V end was cut by 4 bases, the J end by 0 bases, with 13 bases between. In nucleotides, the CDR3 is TGCGCCAGCAGCCCTGGACAGAGGAGCTCCTACGAGCAGTACTTC. It is translated as CASSPGQRSSYEQYF.

There are a few counts of this clonotype. The V and J genes are TRBV3-1 and TRBJ1-2, with 7 bases that match TRBD1. The CDR3 is 14 amino acids. CDR1 and CDR2 from the germline V gene are LGHDT and YNNKEL (reference sequence). V shed 2 bases and J 8 bases; nucleotides not matched to a gene: 8. CDR3 sequence (DNA): TGTGCCAGCAGCCAATCTGGGACAGTCCTCGGCTACACCTTC. Translated: CASSQSGTVLGYTF.

There are many counts of this clonotype. A single base separates this from a much larger clone, so it may be a read error. This chain uses TRBV7-9 with TRBJ1-1, with D uncertain. Germline values: CDR1 SEHNR, CDR2 FQNEAQ (reference sequence). The CDR3 spans 14 residues. CDR3 bases: TGTACCAGCAGCTTTGAGGGCGTTAGCGCTGAAGCTTTCTTT. Its translation: CTSSFEGVSAEAFF. The entire variable domain, with the rest obtained from reference TRBV7-9 and TRBJ1-1, is as follows: DTGVSQNPRHKITKRGQNVTFRCDPISEHNRLYWYRQTLGQGPEFLTYFQNEAQLEKSRLLSDRFSAERPKGSFSTLEIQRTEQGDSAMYLCTSSFEGVSAEAFFGQGTRLTVV.

This chain joins TRBV10-1 and TRBJ2-4; D not resolved. Between the trimmed V and J ends, which lost 0 bases and 0 bases, there was a span of 3 bases. The CDR3 covers 14 residues. Germline V gene data show CDR1 as WNHNN and CDR2 as SYGVQD (reference sequence). The CDR3 loop is CASSESLAKNIQYF. The DNA for the CDR3 is TGCGCCAGCAGTGAGTCCCTAGCCAAAAACATTCAGTACTTC.

V gene TRBV6-2 or TRBV6-3 combines with J gene TRBJ1-2; tentative D call: TRBD1 (6 bases). This CDR3 has 13 amino acids. Germline CDR1 is MNHEY and CDR2 is SVGEGT. The germline V and J ends were trimmed by 5 bases and 8 bases, with 15 bases remaining between them. CDR3 nucleotide sequence: TGTGCCAGCAGTCCCCTAAACAGGGACGGCTACACCTTC. Translated: CASSPLNRDGYTF.

The genes are TRBV5-4 and TRBJ1-2, with D perhaps matching TRBD1 (6 bases). The V gene's germline CDR1 is SGHNT and CDR2 YYREEE (reference sequence). The V gene lost 4 bases and the J gene lost 8 bases, with 21 bases spanning the gap. The CDR3 spans 15 residues. The DNA of the CDR3 is TGTGCCAGCAGCCCGGTCCAGGGGTCTTATGAAGGCTACACCTTC. This encodes CASSPVQGSYEGYTF.

This clonotype was counted ten times or more. CDR3 bases: TGTGCCAGCAGTGAATCCAGACACTCTGGAAACACCATATATTTT. Its protein is CASSESRHSGNTIYF. The J gene is TRBJ1-3, the V gene TRBV2, with no clear D. Trimming left V 2 bases short and J 0 bases short, with 8 bases between. Germline V gene data show CDR1 as SNHLY and CDR2 as FYNNEI. There are 15 residues in the CDR3.

This clonotype was recorded at least ten times. The chain joins TRBV9 to TRBJ2-2, with D possibly being TRBD2 (8 bases). Trimming removed 1 base at V and 4 bases at J, with 23 bases between. This CDR3 is 19 amino acids long. The V gene's germline CDR1 is SGDLS and CDR2 YYNGEE. The CDR3 spells CASSVNEGASGSSTGELFF. The CDR3 DNA reads TGTGCCAGCAGCGTAAACGAGGGGGCGAGCGGGAGTTCCACCGGGGAGCTGTTTTTT.

This clonotype occurred a few times. The DNA for the CDR3 is TGTGCCAACGATGATAGACAGGACTATGGCTACACCTTC. It codes for CANDDRQDYGYTF. V usage is TRBV10-3 and J usage is TRBJ1-2, with D possibly TRBD1 on 6 matching bases. The CDR3 is made up of 13 amino acids. Germline-derived CDR1 and CDR2 are ENHRY and SYGVKD. V was shortened by 10 bases and J by 3 bases, with 15 bases between the two germline ends.

In this sample, this clonotype turned up many times. This chain links TRBV18 with TRBJ1-1, with a weak D call TRBD1 (5 bases). This CDR3 is built from 13 residues. V was trimmed by 3 bases and J by 2 bases, leaving 7 bases between them. Germline V lookup: CDR1 KGHSH, CDR2 LQKENI. CDR3 nucleotides: TGTGCCAGCTCACCGACAGTCAACACTGAAGCTTTCTTT. It encodes CASSPTVNTEAFF.

This clonotype was detected ten times or more. The rearrangement joins TRBV3-1 to TRBJ2-5, with a weak D call TRBD2 (6 bases). V lost 5 bases and J 7 bases, leaving 14 bases between the germline ends. Germline CDR1 and CDR2: LGHDT and YNNKEL (reference sequence). The CDR3 consists of 13 residues. In DNA form, the CDR3 reads TGTGCCAGCAGCACCGGTAGGGAGGTGACCCAGTACTTC. Translated, it gives CASSTGREVTQYF.

For this clonotype: A much larger clone differs by one base, so this may be a read error. The chain recombines TRBV7-8 with TRBJ2-7; 8 bases line up with TRBD2. The DNA end favors TRBJ2-1, so the J call may be wrong. CDR3 length: 14 amino acids. CDR1 and CDR2 (germline): SGHVS, FQNEAQ. CDR3 protein: CASSQLAVSYEQFF. The CDR3 coding sequence is TGTGCCAGCAGCCAACTAGCGGTCTCCTACGAGCAGTTCTTC.

Comments on this clonotype: A read error is possible here, since a much larger clone lies one base away. No conserved phenylalanine or tryptophan is present at the end of the CDR3, so a read error is the likely explanation. The chain combines TRBV6-2 or TRBV6-3 with TRBJ2-1; D is unclear. Germline V gene sequence: CDR1 MNHEY, CDR2 SVGEGT. The V and J ends lost 1 base and 9 bases respectively, with 13 bases between them. This CDR3 region has 14 residues. The CDR3 loop reads CASSYYPTIPEQFL. The CDR3 bases are TGTGCCAGCAGTTACTATCCAACTATTCCTGAGCAGTTCCTC.